This T cell receptor beta chain was profiled in a study of blood T cell repertoires in COVID-19. Across the whole study: T cells, B-cell-depleted T cells, or PBMCs provided the cDNA or gDNA that served as material.

This CDR3 is built from 12 residues. CDR1 is SGHNT and CDR2 is YYREEE in the germline V gene (reference sequence). V was pared by 3 bases and J by 5 bases, with 8 bases between. Enrolled during active infection, Seattle patients were then followed longitudinally. TCRdb's table, derived via immunoSEQ multiplex PCR, lists solely in-frame clones and lacks some. The sample shows about 160,000 clones, roughly 82% of them seen only once. Sequenced: peripheral blood. The chain joins TRBV5-4 to TRBJ1-2; the D gene is possibly TRBD1 (6 bases). The source is a woman aged 40-49 years with COVID-19, enrolled during active disease. The CDR3 spells CASSSDRYGYTF. As DNA, the CDR3 is TGTGCCAGCAGCTCGGACAGATATGGCTACACCTTC.